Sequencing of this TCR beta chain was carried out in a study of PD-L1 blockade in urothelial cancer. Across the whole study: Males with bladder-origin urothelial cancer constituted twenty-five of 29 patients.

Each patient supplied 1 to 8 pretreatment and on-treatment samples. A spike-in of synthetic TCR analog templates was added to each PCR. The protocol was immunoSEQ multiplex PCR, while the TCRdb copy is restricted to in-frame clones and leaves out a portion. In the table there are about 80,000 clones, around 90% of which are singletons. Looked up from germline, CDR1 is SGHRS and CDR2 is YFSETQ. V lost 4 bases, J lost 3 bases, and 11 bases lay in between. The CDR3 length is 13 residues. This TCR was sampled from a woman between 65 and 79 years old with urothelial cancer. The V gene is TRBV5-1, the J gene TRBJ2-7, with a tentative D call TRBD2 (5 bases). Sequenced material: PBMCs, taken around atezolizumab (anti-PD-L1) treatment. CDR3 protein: CASSLGIFYEQYF. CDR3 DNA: TGCGCCAGCAGCCTCGGGATCTTCTACGAGCAGTACTTC.